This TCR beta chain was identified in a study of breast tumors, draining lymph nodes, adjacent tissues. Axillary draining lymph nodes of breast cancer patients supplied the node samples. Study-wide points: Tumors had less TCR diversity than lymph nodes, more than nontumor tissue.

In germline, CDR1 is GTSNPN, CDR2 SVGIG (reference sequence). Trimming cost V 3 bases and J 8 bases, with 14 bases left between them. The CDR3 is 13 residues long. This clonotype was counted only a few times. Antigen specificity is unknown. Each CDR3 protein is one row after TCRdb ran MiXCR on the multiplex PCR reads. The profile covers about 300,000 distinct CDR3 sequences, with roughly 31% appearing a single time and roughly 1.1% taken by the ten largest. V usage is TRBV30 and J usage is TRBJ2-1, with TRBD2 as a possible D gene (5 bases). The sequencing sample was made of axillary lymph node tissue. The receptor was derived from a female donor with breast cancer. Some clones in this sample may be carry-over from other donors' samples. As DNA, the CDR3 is TGTGCCTGGAGGGCAACCCCCGGGGATGAGCAGTTCTTC. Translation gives CAWRATPGDEQFF.